Following are 27 T cell receptor beta chains from one sample sequenced in a study of OX40 agonist ivuxolimab in advanced cancers. TCRdb keeps only in-frame clones here, not all; method: immunoSEQ multiplex PCR. The profile shows 25,000 to 40,000 clones, roughly 79% of them singletons. Sequencing used CD4+ or CD8+ T cells sorted from blood, obtained in a trial of the OX40 agonist ivuxolimab. Source of these receptors: an adult with an advanced solid tumor such as melanoma, head and neck, liver or kidney cancer.

The gene calls are TRBV6-5 and TRBJ2-7; D possibly uses TRBD1 or TRBD2 (5 bases each). CDR1 and CDR2 from the germline V gene are MNHEY and SVGAGI. Trimming left V 2 bases short and J 2 bases short, with 10 bases between. CDR3 length: 14 residues. The CDR3 region has the DNA TGTGCCAGCAGTTACGGGACCGTGGCCTACGAGCAGTACTTC. Its translation: CASSYGTVAYEQYF.

The chain employs TRBV6-5 and TRBJ1-4; D not certain. Trimming left V 2 bases short and J 5 bases short, with 9 bases between. The CDR3 is 14 residues long. The germline gives CDR1 MNHEY, CDR2 SVGAGI. This CDR3 is CASSYQPGNEKLFF. The CDR3 DNA follows: TGTGCCAGCAGTTACCAGCCGGGGAATGAAAAACTGTTTTTT.

The chain couples TRBV2 to TRBJ1-1, with D unclear. V gave up 6 bases and J gave up 1 base, with 9 bases separating them. The germline gives CDR1 SNHLY, CDR2 FYNNEI. This CDR3 spans 13 amino acids. The CDR3 region has the DNA TGTGCCAGCAGGGGGATTTGGAACACTGAAGCTTTCTTT. Encoded protein: CASRGIWNTEAFF. Supplemented by reference TRBV2 and TRBJ1-1, the full variable domain reads EPEVTQTPSHQVTQMGQEVILRCVPISNHLYFYWYRQILGQKVEFLVSFYNNEISEKSEIFDDQFSVERPDGSNFTLKIRSTKLEDSAMYFCASRGIWNTEAFFGQGTRLTVV.

The chain links TRBV4-1 to TRBJ2-1, with TRBD2 identical over 8 bases. The junction had 9 bases not matched to a gene; V was cut back by 1 base and J by 4 bases. Germline assignment: CDR1 MGHRA and CDR2 YSYEKL. CDR3 length equals 17 residues. CDR3 in amino acids: CASSQVFSGSGYNEQFF. DNA of the CDR3: TGCGCCAGCAGCCAAGTTTTCAGCGGGAGTGGGTACAATGAGCAGTTCTTC.

The V gene is TRBV27, the J gene TRBJ2-1, with 10 positions matching TRBD2. CDR1 and CDR2 from the germline V gene are MNHEY and SMNVEV (reference sequence). The CDR3 is 16 amino acids. The junction had 13 bases not matched to a gene; V was cut back by 6 bases and J by 8 bases. The CDR3 sequence is CASSPSRASGGDEQFF. CDR3 coding DNA: TGTGCCAGCAGCCCGAGCCGGGCTAGCGGGGGCGATGAGCAGTTCTTC.

This clone was seen once. V usage is TRBV28 and J usage is TRBJ2-3; TRBD2 is a possible D gene (5 bases). V was cut by 5 bases and J by 0 bases, with 12 bases left in between. Germline V gene data show CDR1 as MDHEN and CDR2 as SYDVKM. The CDR3 runs 15 residues. The CDR3 spells CASSESGASTDTQYF. In DNA form, the CDR3 reads TGTGCCAGCAGTGAGAGCGGAGCTAGCACAGATACGCAGTATTTT.

The chain has TRBV11-2 and TRBJ1-2; unclear D gene. The germline CDR1 and CDR2 sequences are SGHAT and FQNNGV. V was cut by 5 bases and J by 5 bases, with 12 bases left in between. CDR3 length: 13 residues. Written as DNA, the CDR3 is TGTGCCAGCAGCGGGGTGGGGTTATATGGCTACACCTTC. The encoded protein is CASSGVGLYGYTF.

The V gene is TRBV30, the J gene TRBJ1-6, with 7 bases aligning to TRBD1. The CDR3 is 13 residues long. V shed 4 bases and J 5 bases; nucleotides not matched to a gene: 2. Germline values: CDR1 GTSNPN, CDR2 SVGIG (reference sequence). The chain's CDR3 is CAWTGQNNSPLHF. As DNA, the CDR3 is TGTGCCTGGACGGGACAGAATAATTCACCCCTCCACTTT.

CDR3 sequence: CAGREGGRGQPQHF. The CDR3 DNA follows: TGTGCCGGGCGGGAAGGGGGGCGCGGTCAGCCCCAGCATTTT. The V and J genes are TRBV30 and TRBJ1-5; D possibly corresponds to TRBD1 (6 bases). Germline lookup yields CDR1 GTSNPN and CDR2 SVGIG (reference sequence). The CDR3 length is 14 residues. V lost 8 bases and J 6 bases, leaving 20 bases between the germline ends.

In this sample, this clone turned up once. The chain couples TRBV20-1 to TRBJ2-3; no firm D call. CDR1 and CDR2 (germline): DFQATT, SNEGSKA (reference sequence). The CDR3 runs to 11 residues. Trimming removed 3 bases at V and 4 bases at J, with 5 bases between. In nucleotides, the CDR3 is TGCAGTGCTAGTTTCCCAGATACGCAGTATTTT. This codes for CSASFPDTQYF.

This clone appeared a single time. The chain uses TRBV9 and TRBJ2-1; 11 bases fit TRBD2. With V trimmed by 4 bases and J by 0 bases, 9 bases remained unmatched. The V gene's germline CDR1 is SGDLS and CDR2 YYNGEE. The CDR3 is 18 amino acids. Written as DNA, the CDR3 is TGTGCCAGCAGCACGGGACTAGCGGAGTTGAGCTCCTACAATGAGCAGTTCTTC. Its translation is CASSTGLAELSSYNEQFF.

The rearrangement joins TRBV2 to TRBJ2-7; 9 nucleotides line up with TRBD2. V was pared by 8 bases and J by 3 bases, with 2 bases of the junction left unmatched. The CDR3 is 12 residues long. Germline V gene sequence: CDR1 SNHLY, CDR2 FYNNEI. CDR3 in amino acids: CASQRGDYEQYF. DNA for the CDR3: TGTGCCAGCCAGCGGGGGGACTACGAGCAGTACTTC.

The rearrangement links TRBV7-8 to TRBJ1-2; no definite D call. CDR1 and CDR2 (germline): SGHVS, FQNEAQ. The CDR3 spans 13 residues. Trimming stripped 2 bases from V and 4 bases from J, with 8 bases between. The CDR3 is CASSLWGLYGYTF. DNA of the CDR3: TGTGCCAGCAGCTTATGGGGTCTCTATGGCTACACCTTC.

V gene TRBV19 combines with J gene TRBJ1-3, with TRBD1 as a possible D gene (5 bases). Germline loops: CDR1 LNHDA, CDR2 SQIVND (reference sequence). CDR3 size: 18 residues. V lost 8 bases and J lost 0, with 23 bases in between. This chain's CDR3 is CASSSGGFKLSSGNTIYF. Here the CDR3 DNA reads TGTGCCAGTTCTAGCGGGGGGTTCAAGCTATCCTCTGGAAACACCATATATTTT.

This chain links TRBV20-1 with TRBJ2-5; 11 positions agree with TRBD1. Germline trimming cut 4 bases from V and 14 bases from J; bases unmatched to any gene: 6. The CDR3 runs 11 residues. Germline V lookup: CDR1 DFQATT, CDR2 SNEGSKA (reference sequence). The CDR3 region has the DNA TGCAGTGCTACCGGACAGGGGGCCTCCTACTTC. Residues: CSATGQGASYF.

This clone was found a few times. The gene calls are TRBV29-1 and TRBJ2-7, with D unclear. The CDR3 loop spans 15 amino acids. Germline V gene lookup returns CDR1 SQVTM and CDR2 ANQGSEA. Trimming took 5 bases from V and 2 from J, leaving 19 bases between them. CDR3 nucleotide sequence: TGCAGCGTTATTAATGCAAGGATGAAGGCCTACGAGCAGTACTTC. Translation gives CSVINARMKAYEQYF.

This clone was counted only a few times. The chain couples TRBV5-1 to TRBJ2-3; D unresolved. Germline V CDR1 and CDR2: SGHRS, YFSETQ. The CDR3 runs to 11 residues. The V end was cut by 4 bases, the J end by 5 bases, with 5 bases between. This CDR3 is CASSGLDTQYF. CDR3 sequence (DNA): TGCGCCAGCAGCGGATTAGATACGCAGTATTTT.

The chain recombines TRBV4-2 with TRBJ1-2, with D tentatively TRBD1 (6 bases). There are 14 residues in the CDR3. The V gene lost 0 bases and the J gene lost 7 bases, with 12 bases spanning the gap. Germline V CDR1 and CDR2: LGHNA, YNFKEQ. The CDR3 DNA sequence: TGTGCCAGCAGCCAAGAAGTGGGGGCCTCTGGCTACACCTTC. Translation: CASSQEVGASGYTF.

This clone is categorized as medium-sized (0.01 to 0.1%). The chain carries TRBV29-1 and TRBJ1-1, with D maybe TRBD1 (6 bases). Germline V gene lookup returns CDR1 SQVTM and CDR2 ANQGSEA. This CDR3 contains 13 residues. Trimming removed 5 bases at V and 2 bases at J, with 12 bases between. CDR3 DNA: TGCAGCGTTATCGGGACACCCAACACTGAAGCTTTCTTT. Protein: CSVIGTPNTEAFF. The full variable domain, its missing parts supplied by reference TRBV29-1 and TRBJ1-1, is SAVISQKPSRDICQRGTSLTIQCQVDSQVTMMFWYRQQPGQSLTLIATANQGSEATYESGFVIDKFPISRPNLTFSTLTVSNMSPEDSSIYLCSVIGTPNTEAFFGQGTRLTVV.

This chain joins TRBV6-4 and TRBJ1-6, with 7 bases lining up with TRBD1. The J segment lost 11 bases and the V segment lost 7 bases, leaving 11 bases of the junction unmatched. Germline V lookup: CDR1 MRHNA, CDR2 SNTAGT. The CDR3 contains 14 residues. DNA of the CDR3: TGTGCCAGCACCCCCGGGACAGTAGGAACACCCCTCCACTTT. Protein product: CASTPGTVGTPLHF.

This clone was counted a few times. The chain links TRBV5-6 to TRBJ1-2; no clear D. Trimming took 1 base from V and 5 from J, leaving 15 bases between them. CDR1 is SGHDT and CDR2 is YYEEEE in the germline V gene. This CDR3 has 15 amino acids. The CDR3 protein is CASSLYLPGGYGYTF. The CDR3 DNA is TGTGCCAGCAGCTTGTATCTCCCGGGAGGGTATGGCTACACCTTC.

The chain carries TRBV9 and TRBJ2-3; TRBD2 aligns across 16 bases. J was trimmed by 3 bases and V by 4 bases; bases with no gene match: 2. The length of the CDR3 is 16 residues. In germline, CDR1 is SGDLS, CDR2 YYNGEE. CDR3 sequence reads: CASSPGLAGGTDTQYF. The CDR3 DNA sequence: TGTGCCAGCAGCCCGGGACTAGCGGGGGGGACAGATACGCAGTATTTT.

The chain employs TRBV30 and TRBJ2-7, with 8 bases aligning to TRBD2. V was clipped by 3 bases and J by 1 base; unmatched bases: 5. The CDR3 contains 14 residues. Germline CDR1 is GTSNPN and CDR2 is SVGIG (reference sequence). This CDR3 reads CAWRSIAGSYEQYF. CDR3 in DNA: TGTGCCTGGAGGAGTATAGCGGGATCCTACGAGCAGTACTTC.

The chain couples TRBV7-6 to TRBJ2-6; 7 bases match TRBD1. V trimming: 2 bases; J trimming: 2 bases; junction bases outside the gene matches: 9. Germline lookup yields CDR1 SGHVS and CDR2 FNYEAQ. CDR3 length: 18 amino acids. The CDR3 sequence: CASSLSPSTGAGANVLTF. CDR3 nucleotides: TGTGCCAGCAGCTTATCCCCTTCCACAGGGGCTGGGGCCAACGTCCTGACTTTC.

The chain is built from TRBV28 and TRBJ2-5; D gene uncertain. Germline V gives CDR1 MDHEN, CDR2 SYDVKM. V dropped 6 bases and J dropped 4 bases, with 18 bases sitting between them. CDR3 size: 15 residues. As DNA, the CDR3 is TGTGCCAGCAGCCCAAGCCTGAGAGGTAGAGAGACCCAGTACTTC. Protein product: CASSPSLRGRETQYF.

V usage is TRBV5-5 and J usage is TRBJ1-1, with a possible D match to TRBD1 (5 bases). The germline V gene has CDR1 SGHKS and CDR2 YYEKEE (reference sequence). With 4 bases removed from V and 1 base from J, the gap between germline ends came to 11 bases. This CDR3 is built from 14 residues. CDR3 nucleotide sequence: TGTGCCAGCAGCGCAGGGTTTGGGAACACTGAAGCTTTCTTT. Its protein product is CASSAGFGNTEAFF. Variable domain in full (rest from reference TRBV5-5 and TRBJ1-1): DAGVTQSPTHLIKTRGQQVTLRCSPISGHKSVSWYQQVLGQGPQFIFQYYEKEERGRGNFPDRFSARQFPNYSSELNVNALLLGDSALYLCASSAGFGNTEAFFGQGTRLTVV.

The chain links TRBV5-1 to TRBJ1-6; 8 nucleotides line up with TRBD1. The junction had 7 bases not matched to a gene; V was cut back by 8 bases and J by 0 bases. The CDR3 has 16 residues. In germline, CDR1 is SGHRS, CDR2 YFSETQ. CDR3 sequence reads: CASRDRLSSYNSPLHF. CDR3 nucleotides: TGCGCCAGTCGGGACAGGCTCAGCTCCTATAATTCACCCCTCCACTTT.